This TCR beta chain was identified during a study of tumor and adjacent non-tumor tissue in lung cancer. RNA was extracted from bulk tissue without any cell sorting. This clonotype was seen at least ten times. Three rounds of nested PCR, following a modified ARM-PCR protocol, produced the TCRbeta library. TCRdb re-derived calls from the multiplex PCR reads in MiXCR, one entry per CDR3 protein. The data contain some 77,000 distinct CDR3 sequences, around two thirds of them singletons. The CDR3 is 15 residues long. Germline assignment: CDR1 WNHNN and CDR2 SYGVQD (reference sequence). V lost 0 bases and J 0 bases, leaving 8 bases between the germline ends.

This chain uses TRBV10-1 with TRBJ2-5; D ambiguous. Sequences were obtained from lung tumor tissue. This TCR came from a woman in her 70s with non-small cell lung cancer. DNA for the CDR3: TGCGCCAGCAGTGAGTCGGGTCCGTACCAAGAGACCCAGTACTTC. Translating gives CASSESGPYQETQYF.